The next 5 T cell receptor beta chains were all read from a single sample in a study of T cell responses to AZD1222 COVID-19 vaccine. Method: immunoSEQ multiplex PCR; TCRdb's copy keeps in-frame clones and lacks some. This table holds 100,000 to 150,000 clones, less than 95% found once. The starting material was peripheral blood, obtained on day 0 of MenACWY control vaccination. These receptors were taken from an adult in good health.

This chain joins TRBV7-4 and TRBJ1-5, with a tentative D call TRBD1 (6 bases). There are 15 residues in the CDR3. Trimming removed 3 bases from V and 0 bases from J, with 9 bases in between. Germline CDR1 SGHVT, CDR2 SQSDAQ. The CDR3 DNA sequence: TGTGCCAGCAGCTTCGGACAGTATAGCAATCAGCCCCAGCATTTT. This encodes CASSFGQYSNQPQHF.

The chain has TRBV12-3 or TRBV12-4 and TRBJ1-2; the D is unclear. Trimming left V 6 bases short and J 2 bases short, with 10 bases between. The CDR3 is 13 amino acids. DNA for the CDR3: TGTGCCAGCAGCCTACATGTGAACTATGGCTACACCTTC. Translated: CASSLHVNYGYTF.

The gene calls are TRBV9 and TRBJ2-1; 12 bases align to TRBD2. The junction had 5 bases not matched to a gene; V was cut back by 0 bases and J by 7 bases. Germline loops: CDR1 SGDLS, CDR2 YYNGEE. This CDR3 is 16 amino acids long. This chain's CDR3 is CASSVGTSGAGNEQFF. The DNA for the CDR3 is TGTGCCAGCAGCGTAGGGACTAGCGGGGCAGGGAATGAGCAGTTCTTC.

The chain has TRBV7-6 and TRBJ2-5, with TRBD2 identical over 7 bases. Germline loops: CDR1 SGHVS, CDR2 FNYEAQ. Unmatched junction bases numbered 11, after V lost 2 bases and J lost 5 bases. This CDR3 has 16 residues. The CDR3 reads CASSLLASGLWETQYF. Written as DNA, the CDR3 is TGTGCCAGCAGCTTACTGGCTAGCGGCCTTTGGGAGACCCAGTACTTC.

This chain joins TRBV7-9 and TRBJ2-3; 12 positions match TRBD1. V dropped 6 bases and J dropped 0; count of bases not matched to a gene: 7. Per the germline V gene, CDR1 is SEHNR and CDR2 is FQNEAQ (reference sequence). The CDR3 spans 17 residues. The CDR3 spells CASRGTGGIESTDTQYF. CDR3 nucleotide sequence: TGTGCCAGCAGGGGGACAGGGGGCATCGAAAGCACAGATACGCAGTATTTT.